Reported below is one TCR beta chain. No antigen is known for it. These data are taken from a study of cytomegalovirus exposure and HLA in healthy donors. Study-wide context: T cells numbering around 180 million yielded around 120 million unique TCR beta sequences in an earlier analysis.

Study-wide points: The study labeled approximately 150 TCR beta chains cytomegalovirus-associated. Later on, an analysis found that several of the most significant clusters appeared to be linked to common viral pathogens, which included parvovirus B19.

The PCR was carried out with 60 Vbeta primers and 13 Jbeta primers. Produced via immunoSEQ multiplex PCR; TCRdb's table is partial and in-frame only. This repertoire includes over 75,000 clones. The V gene lost 4 bases and the J gene lost 8 bases, with 13 bases spanning the gap. The CDR3 sequence is 13 residues long. Germline lookup yields CDR1 SGDLS and CDR2 YYNGEE. Specimen: PBMCs. The TCR originated in a girl aged 10-17 years in good health and CMV-seropositive. This chain uses TRBV9 with TRBJ2-1; D call uncertain. The CDR3 region is CASSRWVADEQFF. The CDR3 DNA sequence: TGTGCCAGCAGCCGTTGGGTGGCGGATGAGCAGTTCTTC. Together with reference TRBV9 and TRBJ2-1, the CDR3 gives the full variable domain: DSGVTQTPKHLITATGQRVTLRCSPRSGDLSVYWYQQSLDQGLQFLIQYYNGEERAKGNILERFSAQQFPDLHSELNLSSLELGDSALYFCASSRWVADEQFFGPGTRLTVL.